The 20 T cell receptor beta chains below were found in one sample sequenced in a study of shared clonotypes between healthy human individuals. The assay was immunoSEQ multiplex PCR, and TCRdb's table has in-frame clones only and misses some. The table has around 2.5 million clones, approximately 93% seen once. Sequenced: naive CD4+ T cells from PBMCs. The subset: CD45RA+ positively selected. Receptors were obtained from a man between 18 and 35 years old in good health. Some clones in this sample may be carry-over from other donors' samples.

This chain uses TRBV19 with TRBJ2-7; TRBD2 aligns across 15 bases. CDR3 length equals 18 residues. Losses at the gene ends were 4 bases for V and 3 bases for J; bases not matched to a gene: 10. The germline CDR1 and CDR2 sequences are LNHDA and SQIVND (reference sequence). The CDR3, as DNA: TGTGCCAGTAGTAAGGGACTAGCGGGAGGCACTACTTACTACGAGCAGTACTTC. Its translation: CASSKGLAGGTTYYEQYF. The complete variable domain, with remaining parts taken from reference TRBV19 and TRBJ2-7, reads DGGITQSPKYLFRKEGQNVTLSCEQNLNHDAMYWYRQDPGQGLRLIYYSQIVNDFQKGDIAEGYSVSREKKESFPLTVTSAQKNPTAFYLCASSKGLAGGTTYYEQYFGPGTRLTVT.

The gene calls are TRBV30 and TRBJ2-5, with 7 bases identical to TRBD1. The better agreement between TRBJ2-7 and the DNA end casts doubt on the J call. The CDR3 totals 14 residues. Germline CDR1 and CDR2: GTSNPN and SVGIG (reference sequence). The CDR3 nucleotides read TGTGCCTGGAGTGCGGGACAGAGCTCCTACGAGCAGTACTTC. This gives the protein CAWSAGQSSYEQYF.

This chain uses TRBV5-1 with TRBJ2-3, with D uncertain. The CDR3 has 16 residues. Trimming pared 5 bases from V and 0 bases from J, leaving 16 bases between. The germline V gene has CDR1 SGHRS and CDR2 YFSETQ. The CDR3 nucleotides read TGCGCCAGCAGACAAATAGCAGTCGCTAGCACAGATACGCAGTATTTT. Translating it yields CASRQIAVASTDTQYF.

The V call is TRBV11-2, the J call TRBJ2-4; D is possibly TRBD1 (7 bases). This CDR3 spans 17 amino acids. CDR1 is SGHAT, CDR2 FQNNGV, per germline. V dropped 5 bases and J dropped 1 base, with 18 bases sitting between them. CDR3 region: CASSALARGVAKNIQYF. CDR3 in DNA: TGTGCCAGCAGCGCCTTAGCCAGGGGGGTCGCCAAAAACATTCAGTACTTC.

This chain links TRBV30 with TRBJ2-7; 7 positions match TRBD2. The CDR3 is 15 residues long. Germline V gene lookup returns CDR1 GTSNPN and CDR2 SVGIG (reference sequence). V dropped 1 base and J dropped 3; count of bases not matched to a gene: 9. This chain's CDR3 is CAWSGRTSGGYEQYF. The CDR3 bases are TGTGCCTGGAGTGGCAGGACCTCGGGGGGCTACGAGCAGTACTTC.

V and J are TRBV6-6 and TRBJ1-2, with 7 positions matching TRBD1. CDR3 length: 14 amino acids. Trimming cost V 6 bases and J 4 bases; bases outside gene matches: 8. Germline V gene lookup returns CDR1 MNHNY and CDR2 SVGAGI (reference sequence). The CDR3 protein is CASRYTGEGYGYTF. The DNA of the CDR3 is TGTGCCAGCAGGTATACAGGGGAAGGCTATGGCTACACCTTC.

The count of this clone is one. This chain joins TRBV5-8 and TRBJ2-7, with a tentative D call TRBD1 (5 bases). V lost 4 bases to trimming and J lost 4 bases, with 21 bases between them. Germline V CDR1 and CDR2: SGHTS, YDEGEE. The CDR3 has 16 amino acids. This CDR3 is CASSQPVQGQIYEQYF. In DNA form, the CDR3 reads TGTGCCAGCAGCCAGCCGGTCCAGGGCCAAATTTACGAGCAGTACTTC.

The V call is TRBV7-2, the J call TRBJ1-5; 7 positions agree with TRBD1. The V and J ends lost 6 bases and 0 bases, in that order; junction bases with no gene match: 8. This CDR3 is built from 16 residues. Germline V gives CDR1 SGHTA, CDR2 FQGNSA. The CDR3: CASRLREGASNQPQHF. CDR3 coding DNA: TGTGCCAGCAGGCTTAGAGAGGGGGCTAGCAATCAGCCCCAGCATTTT.

The chain links TRBV28 to TRBJ2-3, with TRBD1 matching 9 bases. Germline CDR1 MDHEN, CDR2 SYDVKM. This CDR3 has 16 amino acids. After removal of 5 bases from V and 6 bases from J, the junction contained 12 bases not matched to a gene. CDR3 in amino acids: CASSPDRGEMGDTQYF. The CDR3 nucleotides are TGTGCCAGCAGTCCCGACAGGGGGGAGATGGGGGATACGCAGTATTTT.

The chain carries TRBV30 and TRBJ2-2; D possibly matches TRBD1 or TRBD2 (5 bases each). The germline V gene encodes CDR1 GTSNPN and CDR2 SVGIG (reference sequence). CDR3 length: 17 amino acids. Between the trimmed V and J ends, which lost 5 bases and 6 bases, there was a span of 25 bases. CDR3 sequence: CAWQRGRPTRNPGELFF. CDR3 bases: TGTGCCTGGCAACGGGGCAGGCCAACTAGGAATCCCGGGGAGCTGTTTTTT.

The V and J genes are TRBV28 and TRBJ1-2; TRBD1 aligns across 7 bases. With V trimmed by 7 bases and J by 4 bases, 12 bases remained unmatched. This CDR3 spans 15 amino acids. Germline V gene sequence: CDR1 MDHEN, CDR2 SYDVKM. The CDR3 DNA is TGTGCCAGCATCGACTCGGGCAGGGGGGTCTATGGCTACACCTTC. Protein sequence: CASIDSGRGVYGYTF.

The CDR3 bases are TGTGCCATCAGTGAGTCGCAGGCCAACTATGGCTACACCTTC. The encoded protein is CAISESQANYGYTF. This chain uses TRBV10-3 with TRBJ1-2, with D hard to call. This CDR3 has 14 residues. Looked up from germline, CDR1 is ENHRY and CDR2 is SYGVKD. V gave up 0 bases and J gave up 2 bases, with 7 bases separating them.

In its sample, this clone was seen once. The rearrangement links TRBV25-1 to TRBJ2-1, with TRBD2 as a possible D gene (5 bases). The CDR3 has 13 residues. V was pared by 6 bases and J by 1 base, with 7 bases between. Germline V lookup: CDR1 MGHDK, CDR2 SYGVNS. The CDR3 nucleotides read TGTGCCAGCAGAGGGAGATCCTACAATGAGCAGTTCTTC. This translates into CASRGRSYNEQFF.

With regard to this clone: The sample holds other DNA sequences that translate to the same CDR3. This chain links TRBV4-3 with TRBJ2-7; tentatively, D is TRBD2 (6 bases). CDR1 is LGHNA and CDR2 is YSLEER in the germline V gene. The CDR3 consists of 14 residues. Trimming stripped 0 bases from V and 4 bases from J, with 10 bases between. The CDR3 coding sequence is TGCGCCAGCAGCCAAGAGGAGGGAGCTTACGAGCAGTACTTC. This encodes CASSQEEGAYEQYF.

This sequence joins TRBV2 and TRBJ1-2; D is unclear. The CDR3 runs to 15 residues. Per the germline V gene, CDR1 is SNHLY and CDR2 is FYNNEI. The ends were cut back, 6 bases at V and 2 bases at J, with 16 bases in the middle. CDR3 amino acids: CASSAEWVSNYGYTF. CDR3 nucleotide sequence: TGTGCCAGCAGCGCGGAGTGGGTCAGCAACTATGGCTACACCTTC. Full variable domain (remainder filled in from reference TRBV2 and TRBJ1-2): EPEVTQTPSHQVTQMGQEVILRCVPISNHLYFYWYRQILGQKVEFLVSFYNNEISEKSEIFDDQFSVERPDGSNFTLKIRSTKLEDSAMYFCASSAEWVSNYGYTFGSGTRLTVV.

V gene TRBV29-1 combines with J gene TRBJ2-5; 7 bases line up with TRBD2. Per germline, CDR1 SQVTM and CDR2 ANQGSEA. CDR3 length: 15 amino acids. V trimming: 6 bases; J trimming: 5 bases; junction bases outside the gene matches: 15. CDR3 loop: CSVLAPSGRAETQYF. CDR3 in DNA: TGCAGCGTCCTGGCCCCTAGCGGACGGGCGGAGACCCAGTACTTC.

The CDR3 bases are TGCGCCAGCAGCTTGGGATCGTACGGGGGCTATGGCTACACCTTC. Protein: CASSLGSYGGYGYTF. The chain combines TRBV5-1 with TRBJ1-2; TRBD1 might be the D (5 bases). This CDR3 spans 15 amino acids. Germline lookup yields CDR1 SGHRS and CDR2 YFSETQ. Trimming stripped 0 bases from V and 4 bases from J, with 13 bases between.

The V and J genes are TRBV30 and TRBJ2-2; TRBD1 aligns across 7 bases. The ends lost 0 bases at V and 4 bases at J; junction bases unmatched: 5. The CDR3 is 15 residues long. Per the germline V gene, CDR1 is GTSNPN and CDR2 is SVGIG (reference sequence). The DNA for the CDR3 is TGTGCCTGGAGTGTCTCAGGGGGAACCACCGGGGAGCTGTTTTTT. Amino acids: CAWSVSGGTTGELFF. Together with reference TRBV30 and TRBJ2-2, the CDR3 gives the full variable domain: SQTIHQWPATLVQPVGSPLSLECTVEGTSNPNLYWYRQAAGRGLQLLFYSVGIGQISSEVPQNLSASRPQDRQFILSSKKLLLSDSGFYLCAWSVSGGTTGELFFGEGSRLTVL.

V and J are TRBV7-3 and TRBJ2-1; D remains unclear. V was pared by 1 base and J by 4 bases, with 5 bases between. Looked up from germline, CDR1 is SGHTA and CDR2 is FQGTGA. This CDR3 has 13 residues. This CDR3 is CASSLNEYNEQFF. The CDR3 DNA reads as TGTGCCAGCAGCTTAAACGAATACAATGAGCAGTTCTTC.

The chain joins TRBV28 to TRBJ2-2; D may match TRBD1 or TRBD2 (6 bases each). Germline values: CDR1 MDHEN, CDR2 SYDVKM. CDR3 length: 15 amino acids. Trimming took off 6 bases at V and 8 bases at J, with 19 bases between the two ends. This CDR3 is CASSPGGPRKGELFF. The CDR3 DNA reads TGTGCCAGCAGCCCCGGGGGCCCTCGAAAAGGGGAGCTGTTTTTT. Drawing the rest from reference TRBV28 and TRBJ2-2, the complete variable domain is DVKVTQSSRYLVKRTGEKVFLECVQDMDHENMFWYRQDPGLGLRLIYFSYDVKMKEKGDIPEGYSVSREKKERFSLILESASTNQTSMYLCASSPGGPRKGELFFGEGSRLTVL.